The entry that follows covers one T cell receptor beta chain sequence. This entry comes from a study of blood T cell repertoires in COVID-19. Study at large: The study drew acute and convalescent COVID-19 samples from the United States, Italy and Spain.

Source study methods: Amplification from reference gene primers served as the basis for estimated nucleated cell counts. Method: immunoSEQ multiplex PCR; TCRdb's copy keeps in-frame clones and lacks some. The D gene and trimming were derived from the DNA, and the V and J assignments and clone size from that table. Of 400,000 or so clones detected, about 90% appear once; the ten largest clones hold roughly 0.84%. This CDR3 comprises 16 residues. Germline CDR1 is SGHTA and CDR2 is FQGTGA. V lost 1 base to trimming and J lost 9 bases; unmatched junction nucleotides: 7. This receptor was taken from a man between 18 and 29 years old with COVID-19, enrolled during active disease. The rearrangement uses TRBV7-3 and TRBJ2-1; 12 bases match TRBD1. Sequencing input: peripheral blood. The CDR3 nucleotides read TGTGCCAGCAGCTTAAGCGGGGGACAGGGGGCGCCTGAGCAGTTCTTC. The encoded protein is CASSLSGGQGAPEQFF.